This passage covers 26 T cell receptor beta chains from one sample sequenced in a study of blood T cell repertoires in COVID-19. Clones were sequenced by immunoSEQ multiplex PCR, and TCRdb holds only the in-frame ones, with some missing. The data show some 31,000 clones, with roughly 90% seen just once and roughly 13% held by the top ten. Material for sequencing was peripheral blood. The receptors come from a human donor in a cohort sampled during active COVID-19.

V is TRBV12-3 or TRBV12-4 and J is TRBJ2-1; 9 bases map to TRBD2. The CDR3 loop spans 12 amino acids. Trimming removed 3 bases from V and 12 bases from J; junction bases left unmatched: 3. The CDR3 DNA sequence: TGTGCCAGCAGTTTTCTGCGGGGGGGGCAGTTCTTC. It is translated as CASSFLRGGQFF.

V and J are TRBV4-1 and TRBJ2-7; 13 positions agree with TRBD2. Germline-derived CDR1 and CDR2 are MGHRA and YSYEKL. Trimming cost V 4 bases and J 3 bases; bases outside gene matches: 15. The CDR3 is 19 amino acids. In DNA form, the CDR3 reads TGCGCCAGCAGCCTGTTGGGGGATCGACTAGCGGGAGGATTCTACGAGCAGTACTTC. This translates into CASSLLGDRLAGGFYEQYF.

The chain couples TRBV14 to TRBJ2-7, with TRBD2 as a possible D gene (5 bases). Germline V gene lookup returns CDR1 SGHDN and CDR2 FVKESK. V was trimmed by 4 bases and J by 0 bases, leaving 13 bases between them. The length of the CDR3 is 15 residues. The CDR3 nucleotides read TGTGCCAGCAGCCCCGTGAGGGTGAGCTCCTACGAGCAGTACTTC. Its translation: CASSPVRVSSYEQYF.

The chain recombines TRBV19 with TRBJ1-2; 9 bases agree with TRBD1. Losses at the gene ends were 4 bases for V and 6 bases for J; bases not matched to a gene: 6. CDR1 is LNHDA, CDR2 SQIVND, per germline (reference sequence). The CDR3 sequence is 14 residues long. The CDR3 DNA reads as TGTGCCAGTAGTACCCAGGACAGGGGAGATGGCTACACCTTC. It codes for CASSTQDRGDGYTF.

The CDR3 spells CASSSTSGRYNEQFF. CDR3 nucleotide sequence: TGTGCCAGCAGCTCCACTAGCGGAAGATACAATGAGCAGTTCTTC. V and J are TRBV5-6 and TRBJ2-1; 8 nucleotides align to TRBD2. The ends lost 3 bases at V and 4 bases at J; junction bases unmatched: 6. This CDR3 is built from 15 residues. Germline assignment: CDR1 SGHDT and CDR2 YYEEEE.

The chain combines TRBV16 with TRBJ2-1; TRBD1 matches 12 bases. The germline CDR1 and CDR2 sequences are KGHSY and FQNENV. The CDR3 covers 18 residues. With 1 base clipped from V and 6 bases from J, the junction kept 10 bases outside the gene matches. The CDR3 DNA is TGTGCCAGCAGCCAATTGTCGATCCGGGACAGGGGGCTCAATGAGCAGTTCTTC. Its translation is CASSQLSIRDRGLNEQFF.

V usage is TRBV19 and J usage is TRBJ2-1; D possibly corresponds to TRBD2 (6 bases). This CDR3 region has 17 residues. The germline V gene has CDR1 LNHDA and CDR2 SQIVND (reference sequence). V was cut by 7 bases and J by 0 bases, with 19 bases left in between. In nucleotides, the CDR3 is TGTGCCAGTAACAACCAGAGGCGGGGCAGCTCCTACAATGAGCAGTTCTTC. Protein sequence: CASNNQRRGSSYNEQFF.

The chain joins TRBV2 to TRBJ1-5; D is ambiguous. Germline assignment: CDR1 SNHLY and CDR2 FYNNEI. The V and J ends lost 3 bases and 6 bases respectively, with 15 bases between them. CDR3 length: 15 residues. CDR3 sequence reads: CASSDDSLWVQPQHF. In DNA form, the CDR3 reads TGTGCCAGCAGTGATGACTCCTTGTGGGTTCAGCCCCAGCATTTT.

This rearrangement joins TRBV5-1 to TRBJ2-7; D may be TRBD1 (5 bases). Looked up from germline, CDR1 is SGHRS and CDR2 is YFSETQ. CDR3 size: 13 residues. Deletions cut 7 bases from V and 3 bases from J, with 14 bases between. This chain's CDR3 is CASGQGTYYEQYF. CDR3 DNA sequence: TGCGCCAGCGGGCAGGGAACATACTACGAGCAGTACTTC.

The rearrangement uses TRBV28 and TRBJ2-7; TRBD1 matches at 8 bases. This CDR3 has 15 amino acids. V was clipped by 1 base and J by 1 base; unmatched bases: 3. Germline V CDR1 and CDR2: MDHEN, SYDVKM. CDR3 DNA sequence: TGTGCCAGCAGTTTATCCGGACAGGGTTCCTACGAGCAGTACTTC. Its protein product is CASSLSGQGSYEQYF.

The chain links TRBV30 to TRBJ2-7; TRBD2 might be the D (6 bases). The CDR3 consists of 12 residues. V was trimmed by 0 bases and J by 6 bases, leaving 9 bases between them. Germline lookup yields CDR1 GTSNPN and CDR2 SVGIG (reference sequence). CDR3 sequence reads: CAWSVRETEQYF. DNA for the CDR3: TGTGCCTGGAGTGTACGGGAGACCGAGCAGTACTTC.

This clone was detected a few times. The rearrangement joins TRBV7-9 to TRBJ2-7; D possibly corresponds to TRBD1 (6 bases). Trimming pared 4 bases from V and 3 bases from J, leaving 16 bases between. The CDR3 is made up of 15 amino acids. CDR1 and CDR2 (germline): SEHNR, FQNEAQ (reference sequence). CDR3 in amino acids: CASSSHRDKGYEQYF. CDR3 in DNA: TGTGCCAGCAGCTCCCACCGGGACAAAGGCTACGAGCAGTACTTC.

The V call is TRBV4-2, the J call TRBJ2-1; 9 bases agree with TRBD2. Trimming took 2 bases from V and 1 from J; bases not matched to a gene: 3. CDR1 is LGHNA, CDR2 YNFKEQ, per germline. This CDR3 has 16 amino acids. In DNA form, the CDR3 reads TGTGCCAGCAGCCAAAATAGCGGGAGATCCTACAATGAGCAGTTCTTC. Amino acids: CASSQNSGRSYNEQFF.

The chain combines TRBV2 with TRBJ2-7; TRBD1 matches at 12 bases. This CDR3 contains 14 residues. Trimming removed 6 bases from V and 3 bases from J; junction bases left unmatched: 3. CDR1 and CDR2 (germline): SNHLY, FYNNEI. CDR3 in DNA: TGTGCCAGCAGGGGGACAGGGGGCATCTACGAGCAGTACTTC. Translation: CASRGTGGIYEQYF.

This chain links TRBV14 with TRBJ1-1, with D possibly matching TRBD1 (5 bases). This CDR3 region has 14 residues. The V end lost 3 bases, the J end lost 0 bases, and 8 bases lay between the germline ends. Germline V CDR1 and CDR2: SGHDN, FVKESK. CDR3 nucleotide sequence: TGTGCCAGCAGCCACGACAGACTGAACACTGAAGCTTTCTTT. Protein product: CASSHDRLNTEAFF.

This clone was found once. This chain links TRBV2 with TRBJ2-7; 7 bases line up with TRBD2. The length of the CDR3 is 16 residues. The V and J ends lost 2 bases and 2 bases, in that order; junction bases with no gene match: 9. Germline CDR1 reads SNHLY; CDR2 reads FYNNEI. The CDR3 protein is CASSESWGGETYEQYF. The DNA of the CDR3 is TGTGCCAGCAGTGAATCCTGGGGAGGGGAAACCTACGAGCAGTACTTC.

The chain carries TRBV7-9 and TRBJ1-5; tentatively, D is TRBD1 (6 bases). CDR1 and CDR2 (germline): SEHNR, FQNEAQ (reference sequence). V gave up 5 bases and J gave up 5 bases, with 13 bases separating them. The CDR3 length is 14 residues. CDR3 in amino acids: CASSPATGHQPQHF. Written as DNA, the CDR3 is TGTGCCAGCAGCCCGGCGACAGGCCATCAGCCCCAGCATTTT.

The rearrangement links TRBV9 to TRBJ1-6; D uncertain. The germline V gene has CDR1 SGDLS and CDR2 YYNGEE. This CDR3 spans 18 amino acids. Trimming shortened V by 4 bases and J by 1 base, and 18 bases separated the two germline ends. As DNA, the CDR3 is TGTGCCAGCAGCCTAGATCCGGAGGGATGGTCCTATAATTCACCCCTCCACTTT. This gives the protein CASSLDPEGWSYNSPLHF.

Worth noting for this clone: This specimen includes other DNA sequences encoding the same CDR3. The gene calls are TRBV27 and TRBJ2-1; no reliable D call. V lost 6 bases and J 3 bases, leaving 12 bases between the germline ends. This CDR3 is built from 14 residues. Germline V gene data show CDR1 as MNHEY and CDR2 as SMNVEV (reference sequence). The CDR3 DNA follows: TGTGCCAGCAGCCCCCGAGACTTCTACAATGAGCAGTTCTTC. Translated, it gives CASSPRDFYNEQFF.

This rearrangement joins TRBV5-1 to TRBJ2-3, with 7 nucleotides matching TRBD2. V was clipped by 7 bases and J by 5 bases; unmatched bases: 13. This CDR3 has 15 residues. Germline CDR1 SGHRS, CDR2 YFSETQ. The CDR3 region is CASFVGAGVIDTQYF. The CDR3 region has the DNA TGCGCCAGCTTCGTTGGGGCGGGAGTGATAGATACGCAGTATTTT.

This rearrangement joins TRBV19 to TRBJ2-1, with 10 bases lining up with TRBD1. V lost 3 bases to trimming and J lost 4 bases; unmatched junction nucleotides: 9. The CDR3 has 17 amino acids. CDR1 is LNHDA and CDR2 is SQIVND in the germline V gene (reference sequence). CDR3 protein: CASSIHPTGGEYNEQFF. CDR3 nucleotides: TGTGCCAGTAGTATCCACCCGACAGGGGGCGAGTACAATGAGCAGTTCTTC.

The rearrangement links TRBV9 to TRBJ2-7; 8 bases are shared with TRBD1. CDR3 length: 16 residues. V was pared by 0 bases and J by 4 bases, with 9 bases of the junction left unmatched. CDR1 is SGDLS and CDR2 is YYNGEE in the germline V gene. The CDR3 DNA reads TGTGCCAGCAGCGTAGGCCAGGGGGCGGCAAGATACGAGCAGTACTTC. Its translation is CASSVGQGAARYEQYF.

The CDR3 loop is CASSDKQGTGANVLTF. The DNA for the CDR3 is TGTGCCAGCAGTGACAAACAGGGGACTGGGGCCAACGTCCTGACTTTC. V and J are TRBV25-1 and TRBJ2-6; 7 nucleotides line up with TRBD1. Germline CDR1 reads MGHDK; CDR2 reads SYGVNS. The trim removed 3 bases at V and 2 bases at J, leaving 4 bases unmatched. The CDR3 contains 16 residues. Full variable domain (outside the CDR3, taken from reference TRBV25-1 and TRBJ2-6): EADIYQTPRYLVIGTGKKITLECSQTMGHDKMYWYQQDPGMELHLIHYSYGVNSTEKGDLSSESTVSRIRTEHFPLTLESARPSHTSQYLCASSDKQGTGANVLTFGAGSRLTVL.

The CDR3 DNA reads TGTGCCTGGAGTGTGGGAAGCGGGACTAGCACAGATACGCAGTATTTT. It translates to CAWSVGSGTSTDTQYF. The genes are TRBV30 and TRBJ2-3, with TRBD2 matching over 7 bases. The V gene end was trimmed by 0 bases and the J gene end by 0 bases; junction bases not matched to a gene: 6. This CDR3 is 16 amino acids long. Germline V gene sequence: CDR1 GTSNPN, CDR2 SVGIG (reference sequence).

This clone was seen only once. The chain links TRBV12-5 to TRBJ2-7, with D perhaps matching TRBD1 (5 bases). The germline CDR1 and CDR2 sequences are LGHNT and FRNRAP. The V and J ends lost 0 bases and 2 bases respectively, with 17 bases between them. CDR3 length equals 17 residues. DNA of the CDR3: TGTGCTAGTGGTTTGGTACTGTCGGCAGGGATCCCCTACGAGCAGTACTTC. It encodes CASGLVLSAGIPYEQYF.

The chain combines TRBV19 with TRBJ2-7; 12 bases align to TRBD1. Germline V gene lookup returns CDR1 LNHDA and CDR2 SQIVND (reference sequence). CDR3 length: 15 amino acids. V trimming: 3 bases; J trimming: 3 bases; junction bases outside the gene matches: 3. The CDR3 sequence is CASSIGTGGFYEQYF. CDR3 coding DNA: TGTGCCAGTAGTATCGGGACAGGGGGCTTCTACGAGCAGTACTTC.